A single T cell receptor beta chain is shown here with its context. Its antigen has not been determined. There are no base qualities to consult, and no much larger clone falls within one base. Library method: the immunoSEQ multiplex PCR assay. For TCR sequencing, RNA was extracted from every sample and reverse transcribed into cDNA to serve as template. First-strand cDNA was synthesized with SuperScript III using a 2:1 mix of oligo-dT and random hexamers. Amplification bias was assessed with a synthetic immune receptor repertoire, and residual bias was removed computationally. The authors' pipeline ran thus. After raw reads were preprocessed to remove errors, the CDR3 was defined following IMGT conventions as running from the conserved cysteine to phenylalanine. Clonality was computed by normalizing Shannon entropy by log2 of the number of productive unique TCRs and subtracting the result from 1. CD4 or CD8 identity of scalp clones was inferred by cross-referencing scalp TCRbeta sequences with sorted blood CD4 and CD8 repertoires. The immuneACCESS repertoire file appears here via TCRdb, limited to in-frame rearrangements. These files lack a portion of the clones; in checked studies, under half of the deficit traces to unresolved V genes, and the cause of the others is not known. V and J calls and clone size are as listed in that table; D and trimming were resolved from the DNA. Across this sample there are about 110,000 clones, with approximately 61% seen only once. 20% to 30% of the sample is taken by the ten largest.

The data were taken from a study of CD8+ T cells in alopecia areata (dated 2018 in TCRdb). About the study as a whole: To study T cell clonal expansion in alopecia areata, the researchers applied high-throughput TCRbeta sequencing to both the C3H/HeJ mouse model and human patients. In humans, TCRbeta sequencing was performed on scalp tissue and on sorted CD4+ and CD8+ peripheral blood T cells from healthy controls and from patients with patchy or totalis/universalis alopecia areata. Scalp clonality was compared among normal scalp (n=4), patchy alopecia areata scalp (n=8), and alopecia totalis/universalis scalp (n=8). RNA came from the PAXgene miRNA kit for fixed scalp, the miRNeasy kit for PBMCs, and the RNeasy kit for mouse skin. immunoSEQ multiplex PCR using 35 Vbeta forward primers and 13 Jbeta reverse primers was used to amplify TCRbeta CDR3 regions. On the study overall, not on this receptor specifically: TCR sequences shared between patients were less clear than in mice, possibly partly because of HLA diversity in the patient population. Compared with normal scalp, lesional scalp, particularly in alopecia totalis/universalis, had higher clonality and more expanded CD8+ clones, which suggests antigenic drive. Resident alphabeta T cells in normal human skin are also sequenced, complicating scalp TCR repertoire analysis, unlike mouse skin dominated by gammadelta T cells.

The CDR3 goes from the cysteine to the phenylalanine over 13 residues. Only the CDR3 portion is preserved as DNA: 39 bases, with reading frame beginning at the first base. Taken from the germline V gene, the CDR1 and CDR2 loops are SGHDN and FVKESK. Cut back by 2 bases and 4 bases, the V and J ends lie 9 bases apart. From alopecia areata patients, peripheral blood was collected along with lesional scalp punch biopsies. After PBMCs were isolated by density centrifugation and stained for CD3, CD4 and CD8, a FACSAria was used to sort CD4+ and CD8+ T cells. The untreated alopecia areata patients were recruited through a multicenter biomarker study. Blood CD8+ T cells from roughly 5 biomarker-study patients were further sorted into NKG2D-low and NKG2D-high fractions.

Sequencing was carried out using NKG2D-low CD8+ T cells sorted from blood. This specimen's cell subset or site label, interpreted: sorted CD8+ NKG2D-low blood T cells. The rearrangement joined TRBV14 to TRBJ2-7; possibly the D gene is TRBD2, per 5 matching bases. This sequence originates from a human donor with alopecia areata. The CDR3 sequence is CASSQSRGYEQYF. The nucleotide sequence is TGTGCCAGCAGCCAAAGTCGGGGATACGAGCAGTACTTC.